These T cell receptor beta chains were read from a single sample in a study of T cells in Graves' hyperthyroidism and ophthalmopathy. MiXCR, applied by TCRdb to the multiplex PCR reads, yields one record per CDR3 protein. The table shows approximately 510,000 distinct CDR3 sequences, with less than 25% occurring only once. Specimen: blood. The receptors stem from a man younger than 35 with Graves' hyperthyroidism. The CDR3 runs from the conserved cysteine through the conserved F or W. D genes are given only for firm matches. Clone size is shown for a subset of rows, as once, few, many or a class of expanded clone.

V: TRBV6-1
J: TRBJ1-1
size: many
D: .
CDR3: CASSREGTTEAFF
DNA: TGTGCCAGCAGCCGAGAGGGGACCACTGAAGCTTTCTTT

V: TRBV28
J: TRBJ1-1
size: many
D: .
CDR3: CASSLGGLVGGFAEAFF
DNA: TGTGCCAGCAGTTTAGGGGGTCTCGTAGGGGGTTTCGCTGAAGCTTTCTTT

V: TRBV28
J: TRBJ2-7
size: .
D: .
CDR3: CASTIEREQYF
DNA: TGTGCCAGCACCATCGAAAGGGAGCAGTACTTC

V: TRBV6-1
J: TRBJ1-6
size: many
D: TRBD1
CDR3: CASSEETGGHDSPLHF
DNA: TGTGCCAGCAGTGAAGAGACAGGGGGTCATGATTCACCCCTCCACTTT

V: TRBV24-1
J: TRBJ1-1
size: .
D: .
CDR3: CATSGPPGTFF
DNA: TGTGCCACCAGTGGCCCGCCAGGTACTTTCTTT

V: TRBV20-1
J: TRBJ2-7
size: few
D: .
CDR3: CSAEQSFSYEQYF
DNA: TGCAGTGCTGAACAGAGTTTCTCCTACGAGCAGTACTTC

V: TRBV28
J: TRBJ2-5
size: many
D: TRBD1
CDR3: CASSFRQGEVETQYF
DNA: TGTGCCAGCAGTTTCAGACAGGGTGAGGTAGAGACCCAGTACTTC

V: TRBV6-5
J: TRBJ1-2
size: many
D: .
CDR3: CASSYSNRVLDGYTF
DNA: TGTGCCAGCAGTTACTCCAACAGGGTTTTGGATGGCTACACCTTC

V: TRBV2
J: TRBJ1-1
size: many
D: .
CDR3: CASNRVNTEAFF
DNA: TGTGCCAGCAATAGGGTGAACACTGAAGCTTTCTTT

V: TRBV2
J: TRBJ2-5
size: .
D: TRBD1
CDR3: CASGGTGAKETQYF
DNA: TGTGCCAGCGGCGGGACAGGGGCCAAAGAGACCCAGTACTTC

V: TRBV5-8
J: TRBJ2-5
size: .
D: .
CDR3: CASSLTEVQETQYF
DNA: TGTGCCAGCAGCTTGACAGAGGTCCAAGAGACCCAGTACTTC

V: TRBV28
J: TRBJ1-2
size: few
D: .
CDR3: CASSDPGGVNYGYTF
DNA: TGTGCCAGCAGCGATCCGGGGGGGGTGAACTATGGCTACACCTTC

V: TRBV20-1
J: TRBJ2-5
size: .
D: .
CDR3: CSAGPYGLGQETQYF
DNA: TGCAGTGCGGGACCGTACGGTCTGGGCCAAGAGACCCAGTACTTC

V: TRBV2
J: TRBJ2-5
size: many
D: TRBD2
CDR3: CASSDAGGETQYF
DNA: TGTGCCAGCAGTGATGCGGGGGGAGAGACCCAGTACTTC

V: TRBV18
J: TRBJ1-1
size: .
D: TRBD1
CDR3: CASSPAGGMSEAFF
DNA: TGTGCCAGCTCACCGGCAGGGGGAATGTCTGAAGCTTTCTTT

V: TRBV6-2/TRBV6-3
J: TRBJ2-7
size: many
D: .
CDR3: CASSYSSLYEQYF
DNA: TGTGCCAGCAGTTACTCCAGTTTATACGAGCAGTACTTC

V: TRBV2
J: TRBJ2-2
size: .
D: TRBD1
CDR3: CASSPLQGAGTGELFF
DNA: TGTGCCAGCAGCCCCCTACAGGGGGCGGGCACCGGGGAGCTGTTTTTT

V: TRBV19
J: TRBJ1-2
size: many
D: .
CDR3: CASTPDIFYGYTF
DNA: TGTGCCAGTACCCCCGACATATTCTATGGCTACACCTTC

V: TRBV3-1
J: TRBJ1-1
size: .
D: TRBD1
CDR3: CASSQVGGTGNTEAFF
DNA: TGTGCCAGCAGCCAAGTCGGCGGGACAGGGAACACTGAAGCTTTCTTT

V: TRBV12-3/TRBV12-4
J: TRBJ2-7
size: .
D: .
CDR3: CASSLVLGGNSYEQYF
DNA: TGTGCCAGCAGTTTAGTCCTGGGTGGGAACTCCTACGAGCAGTACTTC

V: TRBV4-1
J: TRBJ1-2
size: few
D: .
CDR3: CASSQGGQSYYGYTF
DNA: TGCGCCAGCAGCCAGGGAGGTCAAAGTTACTATGGCTACACCTTC

V: TRBV20-1
J: TRBJ2-5
size: .
D: TRBD2
CDR3: CSAPASGTQETQYF
DNA: TGCAGTGCCCCCGCTAGCGGGACGCAAGAGACCCAGTACTTC

V: TRBV10-3
J: TRBJ2-7
size: many
D: TRBD2
CDR3: CAIALAGGFSYEQYF
DNA: TGTGCCATCGCTTTAGCGGGGGGCTTCTCCTACGAGCAGTACTTC

V: TRBV11-2
J: TRBJ1-1
size: .
D: .
CDR3: CASSSGGPSSTEAFF
DNA: TGTGCCAGCAGCTCCGGGGGGCCTTCCTCGACTGAAGCTTTCTTT

V: TRBV28
J: TRBJ1-1
size: many
D: .
CDR3: CASSFFNTEAFF
DNA: TGTGCCAGCAGTTTCTTTAACACTGAAGCTTTCTTT

V: TRBV25-1
J: TRBJ1-2
size: many
D: .
CDR3: CASSRAGPGNYGYTF
DNA: TGTGCCAGCAGTAGAGCTGGACCGGGGAACTATGGCTACACCTTC

V: TRBV5-6
J: TRBJ2-5
size: many
D: .
CDR3: CASSSGTYSGTQYF
DNA: TGTGCCAGCAGCTCGGGGACTTATTCGGGGACCCAGTACTTC

V: TRBV6-1
J: TRBJ1-2
size: .
D: .
CDR3: CASSAGRGRSYGYTF
DNA: TGTGCCAGCAGTGCCGGTAGGGGCCGGAGCTATGGCTACACCTTC

V: TRBV7-8
J: TRBJ1-6
size: many
D: .
CDR3: CASRIGRGANSPLHF
DNA: TGTGCCAGCAGGATTGGAAGGGGGGCTAATTCACCCCTCCACTTT

V: TRBV24-1
J: TRBJ1-2
size: many
D: .
CDR3: CATSDGLGGYTF
DNA: TGTGCCACCAGTGACGGTTTGGGGGGCTACACCTTC

V: TRBV28
J: TRBJ2-7
size: many
D: .
CDR3: CASSPVLISYEQYF
DNA: TGTGCCAGCAGCCCCGTTCTAATATCCTACGAGCAGTACTTC

V: TRBV30
J: TRBJ1-6
size: .
D: .
CDR3: CAWSVLGVTTSPLHF
DNA: TGTGCCTGGAGTGTACTTGGGGTTACAACATCACCCCTCCACTTT

V: TRBV6-1
J: TRBJ1-1
size: many
D: .
CDR3: CASSPLGTLTEAFF
DNA: TGTGCCAGCAGTCCCCTCGGGACCCTCACTGAAGCTTTCTTT

V: TRBV10-2
J: TRBJ1-1
size: .
D: .
CDR3: CASSGATMNTEAFF
DNA: TGCGCCAGCAGTGGGGCCACCATGAACACTGAAGCTTTCTTT

V: TRBV6-1
J: TRBJ1-1
size: many
D: .
CDR3: CASSALLLLPEAFF
DNA: TGTGCCAGCAGTGCCCTGCTCCTGTTGCCTGAAGCTTTCTTT

V: TRBV6-1
J: TRBJ2-7
size: many
D: .
CDR3: CASSEPYEQYF
DNA: TGTGCCAGCAGTGAGCCGTACGAGCAGTACTTC

V: TRBV6-1
J: TRBJ1-3
size: many
D: .
CDR3: CASSELRAFSGNTIYF
DNA: TGTGCCAGCAGTGAACTCCGGGCCTTCTCTGGAAACACCATATATTTT

V: TRBV19
J: TRBJ2-2
size: many
D: .
CDR3: CASSLLLYTGELFF
DNA: TGTGCCAGTAGTCTACTACTTTACACCGGGGAGCTGTTTTTT

V: TRBV29-1
J: TRBJ2-7
size: many
D: TRBD1
CDR3: CSVVPWDRTYEQYF
DNA: TGCAGCGTTGTCCCCTGGGACAGAACCTACGAGCAGTACTTC

V: TRBV29-1
J: TRBJ2-5
size: few
D: TRBD1
CDR3: CSGGQGQETQYF
DNA: TGCAGCGGGGGACAGGGCCAAGAGACCCAGTACTTC

V: TRBV12-3/TRBV12-4
J: TRBJ2-5
size: many
D: TRBD2
CDR3: CASSLGLAGGETQYF
DNA: TGTGCCAGCAGTTTAGGACTAGCGGGGGGAGAGACCCAGTACTTC

V: TRBV7-8
J: TRBJ1-2
size: few
D: .
CDR3: CASSPTPTPRLNYGYTF
DNA: TGTGCCAGCAGCCCCACCCCCACCCCCCGGTTGAACTATGGCTACACCTTC